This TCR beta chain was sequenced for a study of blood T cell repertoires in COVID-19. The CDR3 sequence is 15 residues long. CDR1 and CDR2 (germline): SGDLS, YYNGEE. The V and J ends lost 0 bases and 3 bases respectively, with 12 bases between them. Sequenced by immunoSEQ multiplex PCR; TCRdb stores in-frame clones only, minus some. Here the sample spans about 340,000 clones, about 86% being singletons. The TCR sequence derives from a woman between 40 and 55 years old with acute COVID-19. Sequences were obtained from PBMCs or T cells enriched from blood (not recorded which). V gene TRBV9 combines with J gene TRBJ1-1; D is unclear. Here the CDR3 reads CASSVAGEWDTEAFF. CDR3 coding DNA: TGTGCCAGCAGCGTAGCGGGAGAGTGGGACACTGAAGCTTTCTTT. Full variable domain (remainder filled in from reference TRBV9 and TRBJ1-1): DSGVTQTPKHLITATGQRVTLRCSPRSGDLSVYWYQQSLDQGLQFLIQYYNGEERAKGNILERFSAQQFPDLHSELNLSSLELGDSALYFCASSVAGEWDTEAFFGQGTRLTVV.